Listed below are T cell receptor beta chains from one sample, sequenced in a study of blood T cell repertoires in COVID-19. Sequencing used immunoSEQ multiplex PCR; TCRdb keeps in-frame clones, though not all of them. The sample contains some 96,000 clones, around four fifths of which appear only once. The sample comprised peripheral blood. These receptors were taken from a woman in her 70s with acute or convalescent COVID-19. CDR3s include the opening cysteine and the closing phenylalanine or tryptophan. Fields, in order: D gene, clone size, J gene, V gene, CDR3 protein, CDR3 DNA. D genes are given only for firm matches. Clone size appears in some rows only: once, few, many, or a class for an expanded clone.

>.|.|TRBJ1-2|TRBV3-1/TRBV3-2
CASSQRGGSPYGYTF
TGTGCCAGCAGCCAGCGGGGGGGGTCCCCCTATGGCTACACCTTC
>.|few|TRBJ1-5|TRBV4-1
CASSQGASGYQPQHF
TGCGCCAGCAGCCAAGGAGCCTCCGGGTATCAGCCCCAGCATTTT
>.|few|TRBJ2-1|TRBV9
CASSVGGTLSYNEQFF
TGTGCCAGCAGCGTAGGTGGGACACTCTCCTACAATGAGCAGTTCTTC
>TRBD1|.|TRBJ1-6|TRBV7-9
CASSLPGQGIPLHF
TGTGCCAGCAGCTTACCGGGACAGGGGATACCCCTCCACTTT
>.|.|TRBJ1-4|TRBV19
CASRRTANEKLFF
TGTGCCAGTAGGCGGACAGCAAATGAAAAACTGTTTTTT
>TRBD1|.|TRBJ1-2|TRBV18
CASSPNNGQDSGYTF
TGTGCCAGCTCACCTAATAACGGACAGGATAGTGGCTACACCTTC
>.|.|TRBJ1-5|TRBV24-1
CATGQTGGNQPQHF
TGTGCCACCGGACAGACTGGGGGCAATCAGCCCCAGCATTTT
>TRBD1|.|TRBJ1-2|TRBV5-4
CASSSQGGSGYTF
TGTGCCAGCAGCTCCCAGGGGGGATCTGGCTACACCTTC
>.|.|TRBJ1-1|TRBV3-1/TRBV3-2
CASSNPRRTEAFF
TGTGCCAGCAGTAACCCCCGGAGGACTGAAGCTTTCTTT
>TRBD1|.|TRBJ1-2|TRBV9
CASSAGQGAGYGYTF
TGTGCCAGCAGCGCGGGACAGGGGGCGGGCTATGGCTACACCTTC
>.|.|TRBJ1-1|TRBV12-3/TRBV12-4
CASSPTRDTEAFF
TGTGCCAGCAGTCCCACTCGGGACACTGAAGCTTTCTTT
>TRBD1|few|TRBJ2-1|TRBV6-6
CASSRDSYNEQFF
TGTGCCAGCAGCAGGGACAGCTACAATGAGCAGTTCTTC
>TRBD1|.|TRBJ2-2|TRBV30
CACPRDRGTGELFF
TGTGCCTGTCCGAGGGACAGGGGTACCGGGGAGCTGTTTTTT
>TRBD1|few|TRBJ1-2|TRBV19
CASSIPGTGHGYTF
TGTGCCAGTAGTATCCCCGGGACAGGGCATGGCTACACCTTC
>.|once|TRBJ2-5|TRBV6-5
CASRLGGKIQETQYF
TGTGCCAGCAGACTAGGGGGAAAGATTCAAGAGACCCAGTACTTC
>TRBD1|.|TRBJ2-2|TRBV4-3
CASSQDDPLGRGPAGELFF
TGCGCCAGCAGCCAAGATGACCCGCTCGGCAGGGGGCCCGCCGGGGAGCTGTTTTTT
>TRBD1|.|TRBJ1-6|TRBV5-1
CASSSAGGYSPLHF
TGCGCCAGCAGCTCGGCAGGGGGCTATTCACCCCTCCACTTT
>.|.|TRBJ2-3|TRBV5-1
CASATSPDDTQYF
TGCGCCAGTGCCACTAGCCCAGATGATACGCAGTATTTT
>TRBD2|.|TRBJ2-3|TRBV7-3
CASSSGGYTDTQYF
TGTGCCAGCAGCAGCGGGGGATACACAGATACGCAGTATTTT
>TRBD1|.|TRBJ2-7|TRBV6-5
CASRQTGTGSYEQYF
TGTGCCAGCAGGCAGACCGGGACAGGGAGCTACGAGCAGTACTTC
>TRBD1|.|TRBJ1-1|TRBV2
CASSEFSDRVNTEAFF
TGTGCCAGCAGTGAATTCTCCGACAGGGTGAACACTGAAGCTTTCTTT
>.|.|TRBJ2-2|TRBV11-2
CASNSRTGEGGELFF
TGTGCCAGCAACAGTCGTACGGGGGAAGGCGGGGAGCTGTTTTTT
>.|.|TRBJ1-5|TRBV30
CAWSGGSNQPQHF
TGTGCCTGGAGTGGAGGATCTAATCAGCCCCAGCATTTT
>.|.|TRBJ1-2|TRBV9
CASSVESANYGYTF
TGTGCCAGCAGCGTGGAGTCGGCTAACTATGGCTACACCTTC
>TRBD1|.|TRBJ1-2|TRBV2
CASNGDRVGGYTF
TGTGCCAGCAATGGGGACAGGGTGGGTGGCTACACCTTC
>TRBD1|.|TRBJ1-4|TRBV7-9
CASNLAGGNEKLFF
TGTGCCAGCAACTTGGCAGGGGGGAATGAAAAACTGTTTTTT
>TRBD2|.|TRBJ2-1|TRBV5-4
CASSPGGAREQFF
TGTGCCAGCAGCCCCGGGGGGGCCAGGGAGCAGTTCTTC
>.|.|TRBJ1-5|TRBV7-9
CASSLWTGGNQPQHF
TGTGCCAGCAGCTTGTGGACGGGGGGCAATCAGCCCCAGCATTTT
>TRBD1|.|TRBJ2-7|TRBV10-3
CAIRGDRGAYEQYF
TGTGCCATCAGGGGGGACAGGGGTGCCTACGAGCAGTACTTC
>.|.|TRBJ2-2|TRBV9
CASSPRGDRNTGELFF
TGTGCCAGCAGCCCAAGGGGGGACAGGAACACCGGGGAGCTGTTTTTT
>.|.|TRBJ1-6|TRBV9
CASSVGESPLHF
TGTGCCAGCAGCGTAGGGGAGTCACCCCTCCACTTT
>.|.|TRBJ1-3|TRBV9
CASSARQAPSGNTIYF
TGTGCCAGCAGCGCCCGACAGGCCCCCTCTGGAAACACCATATATTTT
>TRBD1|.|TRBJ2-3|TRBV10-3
CAISERQGGTDTQYF
TGTGCCATCAGTGAGCGGCAGGGGGGCACAGATACGCAGTATTTT
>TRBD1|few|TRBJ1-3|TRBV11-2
CASSLVGTVSGNTIYF
TGTGCCAGCAGCTTAGTGGGGACAGTCTCTGGAAACACCATATATTTT
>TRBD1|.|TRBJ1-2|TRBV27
CASSYPSTDRDYGYTF
TGTGCCAGCAGTTACCCCTCGACGGACAGGGACTATGGCTACACCTTC
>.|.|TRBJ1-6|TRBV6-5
CASTRKSGAGSPLHF
TGTGCCAGCACCCGGAAGAGCGGGGCAGGCTCACCCCTCCACTTT
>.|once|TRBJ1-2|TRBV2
CASSDDYYGYTF
TGTGCCAGCAGTGACGACTACTATGGCTACACCTTC
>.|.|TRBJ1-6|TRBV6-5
CASSYSGGGWGSPLHF
TGTGCCAGCAGTTACTCGGGAGGAGGTTGGGGTTCACCCCTCCACTTT
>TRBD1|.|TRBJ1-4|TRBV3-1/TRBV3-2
CASGSQGAWNEKLFF
TGTGCCAGCGGGTCGCAGGGGGCTTGGAATGAAAAACTGTTTTTT